Below are 5 T cell receptor beta chains sequenced from a single sample in a study of blood T cells in healthy people across ages. The authors ran a second PCR of about 6 to 11 cycles using a sample-barcoded 5' primer and a J-beta primer mix. TCRdb itself ran the 5' RACE reads through MiXCR, one entry per CDR3 protein. The sample includes roughly 1.7 million distinct CDR3 sequences, approximately 32% of them seen just once. The sample was blood. Receptors originate from a woman aged 30 to 39 in good health.

The chain is built from TRBV5-1 and TRBJ1-2, with 7 bases identical to TRBD1. V dropped 0 bases and J dropped 4; count of bases not matched to a gene: 6. The CDR3 is made up of 15 amino acids. From germline, CDR1 is SGHRS and CDR2 YFSETQ. The CDR3 is CASSLAQGDIYGYTF. The CDR3, as DNA: TGCGCCAGCAGCTTGGCTCAGGGGGATATCTATGGCTACACCTTC. The full variable domain, with the rest looked up from reference TRBV5-1 and TRBJ1-2, is KAGVTQTPRYLIKTRGQQVTLSCSPISGHRSVSWYQQTPGQGLQFLFEYFSETQRNKGNFPGRFSGRQFSNSRSEMNVSTLELGDSALYLCASSLAQGDIYGYTFGSGTRLTVV.

This clonotype was counted between two and nine times. V is TRBV5-1 and J is TRBJ2-3; 9 bases agree with TRBD2. Germline V CDR1 and CDR2: SGHRS, YFSETQ. V shed 7 bases, J shed 1 base, and the junction held 4 bases outside the gene matches. This CDR3 is 14 amino acids long. For the CDR3, the DNA is TGCGCCAGCGCGGGGGGGGCCCGCACAGATACGCAGTATTTT. Protein: CASAGGARTDTQYF.

Concerning this clonotype: One end of the junction fails to match germline, which may point to a read error. The chain couples TRBV5-5 to TRBJ1-2, with a tentative D call TRBD1 (5 bases). Germline CDR1 SGHKS, CDR2 YYEKEE (reference sequence). CDR3 length: 13 amino acids. The CDR3 sequence is CACREDTNYGYTF. The CDR3 DNA sequence: TGTGCCTGCAGGGAGGACACGAACTATGGCTACACCTTC.

This clonotype was observed a handful of times. The chain joins TRBV6-2 or TRBV6-3 to TRBJ1-1; the D gene is possibly TRBD1 (6 bases). V gave up 2 bases and J gave up 5 bases, with 9 bases separating them. CDR3 size: 13 residues. CDR1 is MNHEY and CDR2 is SVGEGT in the germline V gene. CDR3 protein: CASSYPTGTEAFF. The CDR3 DNA is TGTGCCAGCAGTTACCCTACAGGGACTGAAGCTTTCTTT.

The chain uses TRBV28 and TRBJ2-5; D remains ambiguous. CDR3 size: 13 residues. The V and J ends lost 5 bases and 3 bases respectively, with 10 bases between them. Germline V gene data show CDR1 as MDHEN and CDR2 as SYDVKM. Written as DNA, the CDR3 is TGTGCCAGCAGTATAAACAGCAAAGAGACCCAGTACTTC. This encodes CASSINSKETQYF.